Listed here is a single TCR beta chain. Generated by immunoSEQ multiplex PCR, the TCRdb table keeps only in-frame clones and is missing some. Of some 100,000 clones in the sample, about 92% were seen once. The data are from a study of T cell changes during pregnancy in multiple sclerosis. CDR3 length equals 15 residues. Germline V CDR1 and CDR2: LNHDA, SQIVND (reference sequence). V was cut by 4 bases and J by 5 bases, with 17 bases left in between. This receptor was identified in a female donor with multiple sclerosis, enrolled in a pregnancy study. The specimen was peripheral blood, collected in the second trimester of pregnancy. This chain connects TRBV19 to TRBJ1-1; TRBD1 might be the D (6 bases). The CDR3 sequence: CASSTWTVDPTEAFF. The CDR3 region has the DNA TGTGCCAGTAGTACCTGGACAGTAGACCCGACTGAAGCTTTCTTT.